The clone carrying this T cell receptor beta chain was seen at least ten times. Its antigen remains unidentified. The 5'RACE template-switching step produced TCR cDNA and added a universal primer site and UMIs. TCRdb passed the 5' RACE reads through MiXCR, listing each CDR3 protein once. The data hold some 320,000 distinct CDR3 sequences, with over 3.5% observed a single time. The record originates from a study of T cells after yellow fever vaccination. Findings of the study overall: The bulk population could contribute abundant contaminating clonotypes to FACS-sorted repertoires. Most primary-vaccination clones recurred post-booster (around 97% CD4, just over 85% CD8). CD4 and CD8 compartments shared a small share of clonotypes.

The V gene's germline CDR1 is DFQATT and CDR2 SNEGSKA (reference sequence). V gave up 4 bases and J gave up 3 bases; unmatched junction bases: 4. This CDR3 has 14 residues. This chain links TRBV20-1 with TRBJ2-1; 9 bases agree with TRBD2. This TCR derives from a man between 18 and 29 years old who received the YFV17D yellow fever vaccine. The material was PBMCs, obtained 15 days after the yellow fever booster vaccination. CDR3 residues: CSATLAGFYNEQFF. CDR3 in DNA: TGCAGTGCTACTCTAGCGGGGTTCTACAATGAGCAGTTCTTC.